Following are 25 T cell receptor beta chains from one sample sequenced in a study of T cell responses to AZD1222 COVID-19 vaccine. TCRdb's copy holds only in-frame clones and misses some; the assay was immunoSEQ multiplex PCR. Of about 170,000 clones listed, about nine tenths are singletons. Here the sequenced sample was peripheral blood, taken on day 0 of AZD1222 vaccination. These TCRs come from an adult in good health.

A remark on this clone: The sample contains more than one DNA sequence encoding this CDR3. The J gene is TRBJ2-5, the V gene TRBV7-6; no clear D gene. V dropped 1 base and J dropped 5 bases, with 11 bases sitting between them. The CDR3 has 14 amino acids. Germline-derived CDR1 and CDR2 are SGHVS and FNYEAQ. The CDR3 region is CASSLEDLGETQYF. The CDR3 nucleotides are TGTGCCAGCAGCTTAGAAGATTTAGGGGAGACCCAGTACTTC. Full variable domain (missing parts from reference TRBV7-6 and TRBJ2-5): GAGVSQSPRYKVTKRGQDVALRCDPISGHVSLYWYRQALGQGPEFLTYFNYEAQQDKSGLPNDRFSAERPEGSISTLTIQRTEQRDSAMYRCASSLEDLGETQYFGPGTRLLVL.

The V and J genes are TRBV6-5 and TRBJ2-3; 8 bases map to TRBD1. Unmatched junction bases numbered 1, after V lost 4 bases and J lost 1 base. Germline CDR1 reads MNHEY; CDR2 reads SVGAGI. The CDR3 runs to 14 residues. The CDR3 loop reads CASSLDRGTDTQYF. The CDR3 DNA reads as TGTGCCAGCAGTTTGGACAGGGGCACAGATACGCAGTATTTT.

This chain connects TRBV24-1 to TRBJ2-3; D uncertain. Trimming pared 3 bases from V and 4 bases from J, leaving 13 bases between. The CDR3 sequence is 15 residues long. Germline-derived CDR1 and CDR2 are KGHDR and SFDVKD. Written as DNA, the CDR3 is TGTGCCACCAGTGATCCCAGGATTGGGTCAGATACGCAGTATTTT. This sequence encodes CATSDPRIGSDTQYF.

The gene calls are TRBV5-1 and TRBJ2-5, with D possibly being TRBD1 (6 bases). The V and J ends lost 0 bases and 4 bases respectively, with 10 bases between them. Per germline, CDR1 SGHRS and CDR2 YFSETQ. The CDR3 covers 14 residues. The DNA of the CDR3 is TGCGCCAGCAGCTTGGTACAGGGCGGAGAGACCCAGTACTTC. Amino acid sequence: CASSLVQGGETQYF.

The V gene is TRBV10-3, the J gene TRBJ1-1, with D uncertain. Germline V gene sequence: CDR1 ENHRY, CDR2 SYGVKD. V dropped 4 bases and J dropped 1 base, with 4 bases sitting between them. The CDR3 extends over 12 amino acids. The CDR3 is CAISVRNTEAFF. In DNA form, the CDR3 reads TGTGCCATCAGTGTGCGGAACACTGAAGCTTTCTTT.

The J gene is TRBJ2-1, the V gene TRBV2; 7 bases line up with TRBD1. Germline lookup yields CDR1 SNHLY and CDR2 FYNNEI. The CDR3 spans 15 residues. The junction had 3 bases not matched to a gene; V was cut back by 4 bases and J by 0 bases. The CDR3 nucleotides read TGTGCCAGCAGTGGACAGGGAAGCTCCTACAATGAGCAGTTCTTC. Amino acid sequence: CASSGQGSSYNEQFF. Complete variable domain (other parts from reference TRBV2 and TRBJ2-1): EPEVTQTPSHQVTQMGQEVILRCVPISNHLYFYWYRQILGQKVEFLVSFYNNEISEKSEIFDDQFSVERPDGSNFTLKIRSTKLEDSAMYFCASSGQGSSYNEQFFGPGTRLTVL.

The J gene is TRBJ1-4, the V gene TRBV7-9, with TRBD1 as a possible D gene (5 bases). CDR1 is SEHNR, CDR2 FQNEAQ, per germline (reference sequence). The CDR3 is made up of 14 amino acids. V lost 1 base, J lost 3 bases, and 6 bases lay in between. This chain's CDR3 is CASSLGTPNEKLFF. Written as DNA, the CDR3 is TGTGCCAGCAGCTTAGGGACACCTAATGAAAAACTGTTTTTT.

The rearrangement joins TRBV30 to TRBJ1-5, with a tentative D call TRBD1 (6 bases). The CDR3 contains 15 residues. Trimming left V 2 bases short and J 2 bases short, with 13 bases between. CDR1 and CDR2 from the germline V gene are GTSNPN and SVGIG (reference sequence). As DNA, the CDR3 is TGTGCCTGGAGTACACAGGGTCGGGGCAATCAGCCCCAGCATTTT. Translating gives CAWSTQGRGNQPQHF.

This rearrangement joins TRBV7-2 to TRBJ2-1; TRBD1 agrees at 7 bases. CDR1 SGHTA and CDR2 FQGNSA come from the germline V gene. This CDR3 is built from 14 residues. The V gene end was trimmed by 6 bases and the J gene end by 2 bases; junction bases not matched to a gene: 4. The CDR3 bases are TGTGCCAGCAGGGGGACAGTTACCTACAATGAGCAGTTCTTC. This translates into CASRGTVTYNEQFF.

The V call is TRBV6-1, the J call TRBJ1-2, with 10 positions matching TRBD1. Per the germline V gene, CDR1 is MNHNS and CDR2 is SASEGT. V lost 0 bases and J lost 8; bases outside the gene matches: 3. The CDR3 covers 14 residues. CDR3 sequence: CASSEAWTGGGYTF. The CDR3 region has the DNA TGTGCCAGCAGTGAAGCCTGGACAGGGGGAGGCTACACCTTC.

The CDR3 nucleotides read TGCAGCGTCATAAGAGGGAACACTGAAGCTTTCTTT. It encodes CSVIRGNTEAFF. J is TRBJ1-1 and V is TRBV29-1; D ambiguous. The V gene's germline CDR1 is SQVTM and CDR2 ANQGSEA. This CDR3 spans 12 amino acids. The V end lost 6 bases, the J end lost 1 base, and 9 bases lay between the germline ends.

The chain combines TRBV5-1 with TRBJ2-7; 12 bases are a match to TRBD2. V was clipped by 2 bases and J by 4 bases; unmatched bases: 4. The CDR3 extends over 15 amino acids. Germline-derived CDR1 and CDR2 are SGHRS and YFSETQ. CDR3 DNA sequence: TGCGCCAGCAGCTTTACAGGACTAGCGGGGTACGAGCAGTACTTC. This translates into CASSFTGLAGYEQYF.

This clone was found once. This chain uses TRBV19 with TRBJ2-2; 14 positions match TRBD2. CDR1 and CDR2 from the germline V gene are LNHDA and SQIVND (reference sequence). The CDR3 extends over 18 amino acids. Losses at the gene ends were 5 bases for V and 0 bases for J; bases not matched to a gene: 5. The CDR3, as DNA: TGTGCCAGTAGTTGGGGACTAGCGGGGGTTACGAACACCGGGGAGCTGTTTTTT. This encodes CASSWGLAGVTNTGELFF.

The gene calls are TRBV12-3 or TRBV12-4 and TRBJ1-4; no reliable D call. Trimming removed 5 bases from V and 5 bases from J, with 3 bases in between. This CDR3 is 11 amino acids long. DNA for the CDR3: TGTGCCAGCAGTATAAATGAAAAACTGTTTTTT. It encodes CASSINEKLFF.

This clone came up a few times. The chain uses TRBV2 and TRBJ2-2; 7 bases match TRBD2. Looked up from germline, CDR1 is SNHLY and CDR2 is FYNNEI. The CDR3 runs 15 residues. V shed 7 bases, J shed 3 bases, and the junction held 8 bases outside the gene matches. CDR3 DNA sequence: TGTGCCAGCAAAAGGGAGGGAACGGACACCGGGGAGCTGTTTTTT. Its translation is CASKREGTDTGELFF.

This clone was found a few times. The chain is built from TRBV3-1 (or the pseudogene TRBV3-2) and TRBJ2-7; D remains ambiguous. The V end lost 5 bases, the J end lost 1 base, and 12 bases lay between the germline ends. The CDR3 covers 14 residues. The V gene's germline CDR1 is LGHDT and CDR2 YNNKEL (reference sequence). DNA for the CDR3: TGTGCCAGCAGCTCACTTACACAGTCCTACGAGCAGTACTTC. Translating gives CASSSLTQSYEQYF.

This chain uses TRBV7-8 with TRBJ2-5, with TRBD1 identical over 9 bases. The CDR3 spans 16 residues. V lost 1 base to trimming and J lost 5 bases; unmatched junction nucleotides: 8. CDR1 is SGHVS and CDR2 is FQNEAQ in the germline V gene. The CDR3 DNA reads TGTGCCAGCAGCTTAGGTACAGGGGGCATCGTGGAGACCCAGTACTTC. It codes for CASSLGTGGIVETQYF.

The rearrangement links TRBV30 to TRBJ1-2; weak D call: TRBD1 (6 bases). Germline lookup yields CDR1 GTSNPN and CDR2 SVGIG (reference sequence). Trimming pared 0 bases from V and 5 bases from J, leaving 16 bases between. The CDR3 has 15 amino acids. CDR3 nucleotide sequence: TGTGCCTGGAGTGTACCTTCACAGGGCGGTTATGGCTACACCTTC. This sequence encodes CAWSVPSQGGYGYTF.

This chain connects TRBV5-1 to TRBJ2-1; D unclear. CDR1 and CDR2 (germline): SGHRS, YFSETQ. With 2 bases removed from V and 5 bases from J, the gap between germline ends came to 8 bases. The CDR3 has 13 amino acids. The DNA of the CDR3 is TGCGCCAGCAGCTTAGGTCCTCACAATGAGCAGTTCTTC. Encoded protein: CASSLGPHNEQFF.

The chain has TRBV7-2 and TRBJ2-1; D ambiguous. The CDR3 runs 12 residues. Germline loops: CDR1 SGHTA, CDR2 FQGNSA. Trimming removed 6 bases from V and 9 bases from J, with 12 bases in between. The CDR3 region is CASSLLRTEQFF. The CDR3 bases are TGTGCCAGCAGTTTGTTGAGGACTGAGCAGTTCTTC.

This rearrangement joins TRBV3-1 (or the pseudogene TRBV3-2) to TRBJ2-7, with 14 bases identical to TRBD2. This CDR3 is 20 amino acids long. The germline V gene has CDR1 LGHDT and CDR2 YNNKEL (reference sequence). With 0 bases clipped from V and 3 bases from J, the junction kept 13 bases outside the gene matches. The CDR3 protein is CASSQDLGGLAGARYYEQYF. The DNA for the CDR3 is TGTGCCAGCAGCCAAGACCTAGGGGGACTAGCGGGGGCCCGGTACTACGAGCAGTACTTC.

The chain uses TRBV6-5 and TRBJ2-7; a possible D gene is TRBD2 (5 bases). V was cut by 6 bases and J by 7 bases, with 16 bases left in between. Per the germline V gene, CDR1 is MNHEY and CDR2 is SVGAGI. CDR3 length equals 13 residues. CDR3 loop: CASREGDPGEQYF. CDR3 coding DNA: TGTGCCAGCAGAGAGGGCGATCCAGGTGAGCAGTACTTC.

The DNA of the CDR3 is TGTGCCAGCAGTTATGTGGCGGGGAGGAACACTGAAGCTTTCTTT. It codes for CASSYVAGRNTEAFF. The chain recombines TRBV6-2 or TRBV6-3 with TRBJ1-1; D not resolved. The CDR3 runs 15 residues. The germline gives CDR1 MNHEY, CDR2 SVGEGT. V shed 3 bases and J shed 1 base, with 12 bases lying between them.

V gene TRBV7-2 combines with J gene TRBJ1-1; 8 bases match TRBD1. Germline values: CDR1 SGHTA, CDR2 FQGNSA. The CDR3 extends over 13 amino acids. With V trimmed by 1 base and J by 11 bases, 6 bases remained unmatched. The DNA of the CDR3 is TGTGCCAGCAGCTTAGAAAGGACAGGGTGGGCTTTCTTT. Encoded protein: CASSLERTGWAFF.

The chain is built from TRBV27 and TRBJ2-4; 9 bases match TRBD1. The CDR3 extends over 16 amino acids. Germline CDR1 and CDR2: MNHEY and SMNVEV (reference sequence). V shed 5 bases, J shed 2 bases, and the junction held 7 bases outside the gene matches. This CDR3 reads CASSLRQGVTKNIQYF. CDR3 sequence (DNA): TGTGCCAGCAGTCTAAGACAGGGGGTAACCAAAAACATTCAGTACTTC.